A single sample is the source of the 12 T cell receptor beta chains below, sequenced in a study of early T cells in non-severe SARS-CoV-2 infection (dated by TCRdb to the early 2020s). Preparation of the library involved 5' RACE. Sequencing was carried out with a NextSeq 500. The public reads were reprocessed in TCRdb via fastp at Q25 and MiXCR, keeping in-frame beta chains. Each entry is one CDR3 protein sequence, shown with its most common DNA and genes. Recorded for this sample are 50,000 to 60,000 distinct CDR3 sequences; more than 9% of them occurred a single time. Of the sample, more than 8.5% is held by the ten largest clones. Material: whole blood. The receptors originated from an adult who was a healthcare worker with PCR-confirmed SARS-CoV-2 infection or an uninfected control (not recorded which).

The V and J genes are TRBV24-1 and TRBJ1-1, with D possibly matching TRBD1 (5 bases). The V and J ends lost 6 bases and 1 base respectively, with 11 bases between them. Germline CDR1 is KGHDR and CDR2 is SFDVKD. The CDR3 loop spans 14 amino acids. CDR3 in amino acids: CATSPGAGNTEAFF. In DNA form, the CDR3 reads TGTGCCACCAGTCCCGGGGCGGGGAACACTGAAGCTTTCTTT.

This sequence joins TRBV19 and TRBJ2-5, with D perhaps matching TRBD2 (6 bases). In germline, CDR1 is LNHDA, CDR2 SQIVND (reference sequence). This CDR3 has 14 residues. V lost 6 bases to trimming and J lost 6 bases, with 17 bases between them. The DNA of the CDR3 is TGTGCCAGTAGCCCGACTAGTATGGCGAAGACCCAGTACTTC. Its protein is CASSPTSMAKTQYF. The full variable domain, completed using reference TRBV19 and TRBJ2-5, is DGGITQSPKYLFRKEGQNVTLSCEQNLNHDAMYWYRQDPGQGLRLIYYSQIVNDFQKGDIAEGYSVSREKKESFPLTVTSAQKNPTAFYLCASSPTSMAKTQYFGPGTRLLVL.

V usage is TRBV28 and J usage is TRBJ2-1; D is undetermined. Trimming took off 1 base at V and 1 base at J, with 11 bases between the two ends. The CDR3 loop spans 16 amino acids. The V gene's germline CDR1 is MDHEN and CDR2 SYDVKM. The CDR3: CASSLSGAGSYNEQFF. For the CDR3, the DNA is TGTGCCAGCAGTTTATCAGGCGCCGGATCCTACAATGAGCAGTTCTTC. Full variable domain (missing parts from reference TRBV28 and TRBJ2-1): DVKVTQSSRYLVKRTGEKVFLECVQDMDHENMFWYRQDPGLGLRLIYFSYDVKMKEKGDIPEGYSVSREKKERFSLILESASTNQTSMYLCASSLSGAGSYNEQFFGPGTRLTVL.

The CDR3 DNA follows: TGCAGTGCTAGAGATTTCGACAAGACTAGCGGGACCCTGAGCTCCTACAATGAGCAGTTCTTC. Its protein is CSARDFDKTSGTLSSYNEQFF. The genes are TRBV20-1 and TRBJ2-1, with TRBD2 identical over 11 bases. The CDR3 is 21 residues long. CDR1 is DFQATT and CDR2 is SNEGSKA in the germline V gene (reference sequence). V was clipped by 0 bases and J by 0 bases; unmatched bases: 16.

The table lists this clonotype with many counts. The CDR3 DNA sequence: TGTGCCACCAGCTCAGGGGAGGAACAGCCCCAGCATTTT. This codes for CATSSGEEQPQHF. The V call is TRBV15, the J call TRBJ1-5; the D gene is possibly TRBD1 (6 bases). The germline CDR1 and CDR2 sequences are LNHNV and YYDKDF (reference sequence). This CDR3 spans 13 amino acids. V was trimmed by 5 bases and J by 7 bases, leaving 12 bases between them.

This clonotype was found a few times. The gene calls are TRBV7-6 and TRBJ2-7; D ambiguous. The CDR3 extends over 14 amino acids. V was pared by 5 bases and J by 4 bases, with 15 bases between. Germline CDR1 SGHVS, CDR2 FNYEAQ. CDR3 loop: CASSVGSPFYEQYF. Here the CDR3 DNA reads TGTGCCAGCAGCGTAGGGTCACCCTTTTACGAGCAGTACTTC.

The chain employs TRBV28 and TRBJ1-5; D is undetermined. Trimming stripped 7 bases from V and 4 bases from J, with 20 bases between. The germline V gene has CDR1 MDHEN and CDR2 SYDVKM. The CDR3 spans 16 residues. The CDR3 spells CASKRAFLSGNQPQHF. The CDR3, as DNA: TGTGCCAGCAAACGGGCATTTCTTTCGGGAAATCAGCCCCAGCATTTT.

This clonotype appeared a few times. The rearrangement joins TRBV5-4 to TRBJ2-3; 13 bases match TRBD2. V lost 4 bases and J lost 4; bases outside the gene matches: 3. This CDR3 region has 15 residues. Germline CDR1 is SGHNT and CDR2 is YYREEE (reference sequence). CDR3 region: CASSRTSGSADTQYF. In DNA form, the CDR3 reads TGTGCCAGCAGCAGGACTAGCGGGAGCGCAGATACGCAGTATTTT.

In this sample, this clonotype turned up a few times. V usage is TRBV3-1 and J usage is TRBJ2-5; no clear D. Germline CDR1 reads LGHDT; CDR2 reads YNNKEL (reference sequence). V dropped 3 bases and J dropped 0 bases, with 2 bases sitting between them. CDR3 length: 12 residues. The CDR3 DNA reads as TGTGCCAGCAGCCAGGACCAAGAGACCCAGTACTTC. Translated: CASSQDQETQYF.

This clonotype was counted between two and nine times. The chain recombines TRBV6-5 with TRBJ2-2; 8 bases fit TRBD1. CDR1 MNHEY and CDR2 SVGAGI come from the germline V gene. With V trimmed by 6 bases and J by 6 bases, 15 bases remained unmatched. The CDR3 runs to 17 residues. The CDR3 protein is CASSTRTGRGYAGELFF. In nucleotides, the CDR3 is TGTGCCAGCAGCACAAGGACAGGGAGAGGGTACGCCGGGGAGCTGTTTTTT.

This clonotype was observed a few times. The chain joins TRBV4-1 to TRBJ2-5; TRBD2 matches 8 bases. Germline CDR1 and CDR2: MGHRA and YSYEKL. The CDR3 is 16 residues long. V lost 3 bases, J lost 1 base, and 7 bases stayed unmatched. In DNA form, the CDR3 reads TGCGCCAGCAGCCAGAGTCCTAGCGGGCCCCAAGAGACCCAGTACTTC. Amino acid sequence: CASSQSPSGPQETQYF.

The CDR3 bases are TGTGCCAGCAGCCTGGGGACAGGGCAACTTTATCCTGACGAGCAGTACTTC. It specifies CASSLGTGQLYPDEQYF. This sequence joins TRBV5-5 and TRBJ2-7, with TRBD1 matching 9 bases. The CDR3 is 17 amino acids. Germline CDR1 SGHKS, CDR2 YYEKEE (reference sequence). J lost 5 bases, V lost 4 bases, and 16 bases had no gene match.